Shown below are 23 T cell receptor beta chains from a single sample sequenced in a study of shared clonotypes between healthy human individuals. Naive CD8 populations comprised CD45RO-negative cells positively selected for CCR7, excluding terminally differentiated effector memory CD45RA+ cells. The protocol was immunoSEQ multiplex PCR, while the TCRdb copy is restricted to in-frame clones and leaves out a portion. The sample lists about 590,000 clones, about 95% occurring once. The specimen sequenced was naive CD8+ T cells sorted from blood. All receptors derive from a woman in her twenties or thirties in good health.

The chain has TRBV11-2 and TRBJ2-7; TRBD2 agrees at 10 bases. J was trimmed by 4 bases and V by 0 bases; bases with no gene match: 6. Germline CDR1 reads SGHAT; CDR2 reads FQNNGV. The length of the CDR3 is 16 residues. Here the CDR3 DNA reads TGTGCCAGCAGCTTAGATAGGGCTAGCGGGAGATACGAGCAGTACTTC. Amino acids: CASSLDRASGRYEQYF.

The rearrangement joins TRBV6-1 to TRBJ2-1, with 11 bases aligning to TRBD2. Germline V CDR1 and CDR2: MNHNS, SASEGT. This CDR3 region has 15 residues. V lost 6 bases and J lost 6; bases outside the gene matches: 7. DNA for the CDR3: TGTGCCAGCAGGTCCACTAGCGGGAGTCTCAATGAGCAGTTCTTC. Encoded protein: CASRSTSGSLNEQFF.

J is TRBJ1-1 and V is TRBV20-1; D is unclear. The CDR3 spans 11 residues. The V gene's germline CDR1 is DFQATT and CDR2 SNEGSKA (reference sequence). V gave up 5 bases and J gave up 10 bases, with 14 bases separating them. The CDR3 sequence is CSAGVRGIAFF. As DNA, the CDR3 is TGCAGTGCTGGGGTCCGGGGTATAGCTTTCTTT.

This clone was picked up one time. The rearrangement links TRBV4-1 to TRBJ2-2; 7 positions match TRBD2. The CDR3 is made up of 14 amino acids. CDR1 and CDR2 (germline): MGHRA, YSYEKL. The junction had 1 base not matched to a gene; V was cut back by 1 base and J by 5 bases. The CDR3 coding sequence is TGCGCCAGCAGCCAAGGGGAGGGGACCGGGGAGCTGTTTTTT. As protein: CASSQGEGTGELFF.

This clone was observed a single time. The rearrangement joins TRBV27 to TRBJ2-5, with a possible D match to TRBD2 (6 bases). The J call may be wrong; the DNA end is better matched by TRBJ2-7. This CDR3 has 11 amino acids. Germline V CDR1 and CDR2: MNHEY, SMNVEV (reference sequence). CDR3 loop: CASEEGYEQYF. CDR3 DNA sequence: TGTGCCAGCGAGGAGGGGTACGAGCAGTACTTC.

This clone is a singleton in its sample. This chain links TRBV15 with TRBJ1-5; D is unresolved. Per the germline V gene, CDR1 is LNHNV and CDR2 is YYDKDF (reference sequence). This CDR3 spans 14 amino acids. Trimming shortened V by 0 bases and J by 3 bases, and 6 bases separated the two germline ends. The DNA for the CDR3 is TGTGCCACCAGCAGAGAAAGGAACAATCAGCCCCAGCATTTT. Residues: CATSRERNNQPQHF.

This chain connects TRBV7-8 to TRBJ2-1; D is undetermined. Trimming left V 1 base short and J 9 bases short, with 7 bases between. This CDR3 comprises 12 residues. Germline assignment: CDR1 SGHVS and CDR2 FQNEAQ. CDR3 bases: TGTGCCAGCAGCTTAGAAGGCCCTGAGCAGTTCTTC. Translated, it gives CASSLEGPEQFF.

The CDR3 sequence is CASRGGFERASHNEQFF. CDR3 nucleotides: TGTGCCAGCAGAGGAGGGTTCGAACGGGCATCTCACAATGAGCAGTTCTTC. The chain has TRBV21-1 and TRBJ2-1; the table's D call, TRBD2, has no DNA check behind it. TRBV21-1 has pseudogene status. This CDR3 is built from 17 residues.

In the case of this clone: Additional DNA sequences in this sample encode the identical CDR3. The chain links TRBV27 to TRBJ1-3; TRBD1 might be the D (6 bases). The germline gives CDR1 MNHEY, CDR2 SMNVEV (reference sequence). CDR3 size: 14 residues. Trimming took 3 bases from V and 2 from J, leaving 8 bases between them. The CDR3 DNA is TGTGCCAGCAGTTTGGGGGGCGCTGGAAACACCATATATTTT. Translating it yields CASSLGGAGNTIYF.

This chain links TRBV4-2 with TRBJ2-1, with 7 bases aligning to TRBD2. Germline values: CDR1 LGHNA, CDR2 YNFKEQ. The CDR3 sequence is 16 residues long. V was clipped by 0 bases and J by 9 bases; unmatched bases: 11. The CDR3 protein is CASSQESLAERGEQFF. The CDR3, as DNA: TGTGCCAGCAGCCAAGAAAGTCTAGCGGAAAGGGGTGAGCAGTTCTTC.

The rearrangement joins TRBV9 to TRBJ2-1; TRBD2 might be the D (6 bases). The CDR3 extends over 16 amino acids. CDR1 SGDLS and CDR2 YYNGEE come from the germline V gene. V was trimmed by 4 bases and J by 0 bases, leaving 14 bases between them. CDR3 DNA sequence: TGTGCCAGCAGCTCTAAGGAGGGGAGCTCCTACAATGAGCAGTTCTTC. It codes for CASSSKEGSSYNEQFF.

The chain uses TRBV27 and TRBJ1-2; D is undetermined. The CDR3 contains 15 residues. Germline values: CDR1 MNHEY, CDR2 SMNVEV (reference sequence). V dropped 0 bases and J dropped 8 bases, with 16 bases sitting between them. The DNA of the CDR3 is TGTGCCAGCAGTTTATCGAGCCGGGGAGCGGGCGGCTACACCTTC. Translating gives CASSLSSRGAGGYTF.

J is TRBJ2-5 and V is TRBV5-4, with 8 positions matching TRBD1. The CDR3 is made up of 13 amino acids. The J segment lost 5 bases and the V segment lost 3 bases, leaving 3 bases of the junction unmatched. CDR1 and CDR2 (germline): SGHNT, YYREEE (reference sequence). Here the CDR3 reads CASSSDREETQYF. As DNA, the CDR3 is TGTGCCAGCAGCTCGGACAGGGAGGAGACCCAGTACTTC.

V gene TRBV14 combines with J gene TRBJ1-2; a weak D match, TRBD1 (6 bases). Germline CDR1 SGHDN, CDR2 FVKESK. Trimming removed 5 bases at V and 7 bases at J, with 20 bases between. The CDR3 has 15 residues. The chain's CDR3 is CASSARGRGLPGYTF. CDR3 sequence (DNA): TGTGCCAGCAGCGCCAGGGGCAGGGGTCTGCCTGGCTACACCTTC.

Worth noting for this clone: The sample contains more than one DNA sequence encoding this CDR3. The V call is TRBV9, the J call TRBJ2-1; 10 bases match TRBD2. Trimming took 0 bases from V and 4 from J; bases not matched to a gene: 1. The CDR3 has 15 residues. Per the germline V gene, CDR1 is SGDLS and CDR2 is YYNGEE. The CDR3 reads CASSVEGLAYNEQFF. The DNA for the CDR3 is TGTGCCAGCAGCGTAGAGGGACTAGCGTACAATGAGCAGTTCTTC.

The V call is TRBV28, the J call TRBJ2-5, with TRBD2 matching 11 bases. In germline, CDR1 is MDHEN, CDR2 SYDVKM. Trimming at V came to 8 bases and at J to 6 bases, leaving 11 bases not matched to a gene. The CDR3 spans 15 residues. The CDR3 reads CASSLSGRAKKTQYF. For the CDR3, the DNA is TGTGCCAGCTCCCTTAGCGGGAGGGCCAAAAAGACCCAGTACTTC.

This chain connects TRBV19 to TRBJ2-1; perhaps TRBD2 as D (6 bases). The germline V gene has CDR1 LNHDA and CDR2 SQIVND (reference sequence). This CDR3 is 15 amino acids long. Trimming cost V 5 bases and J 3 bases, with 14 bases left between them. CDR3 sequence (DNA): TGTGCCAGTAGTCCTGAGGAGGGCCTCTACAATGAGCAGTTCTTC. It yields the protein CASSPEEGLYNEQFF.

The rearrangement uses TRBV6-5 and TRBJ2-2; 8 bases align to TRBD2. From germline, CDR1 is MNHEY and CDR2 SVGAGI. The CDR3 has 16 residues. Germline trimming cut 2 bases from V and 4 bases from J; bases unmatched to any gene: 6. The CDR3 reads CASSYGAGEVTGELFF. Here the CDR3 DNA reads TGTGCCAGCAGTTACGGAGCGGGAGAGGTCACCGGGGAGCTGTTTTTT.

This chain links TRBV7-9 with TRBJ2-7; TRBD2 matches at 9 bases. Germline CDR1 is SEHNR and CDR2 is FQNEAQ (reference sequence). The V gene end was trimmed by 1 base and the J gene end by 2 bases; junction bases not matched to a gene: 15. The CDR3 runs 19 residues. The CDR3 DNA reads TGTGCCAGCAGCTTAGGATCCTATAGCGGGAGTCCCCCGGCCTACGAGCAGTACTTC. It yields the protein CASSLGSYSGSPPAYEQYF.

The chain employs TRBV6-1 and TRBJ2-1, with 7 nucleotides matching TRBD2. Germline CDR1 and CDR2: MNHNS and SASEGT. The CDR3 sequence is 14 residues long. Trimming cost V 2 bases and J 3 bases; bases outside gene matches: 1. The CDR3 DNA reads as TGTGCCAGCAGTGAACTAGCGGTCTACAATGAGCAGTTCTTC. Translating it yields CASSELAVYNEQFF.

V usage is TRBV7-9 and J usage is TRBJ2-5, with 10 positions matching TRBD2. Germline lookup yields CDR1 SEHNR and CDR2 FQNEAQ (reference sequence). V shed 5 bases, J shed 4 bases, and the junction held 7 bases outside the gene matches. The CDR3 covers 15 residues. CDR3 sequence (DNA): TGTGCCAGCAGCGTAACTAGCGGGGAGGTAGAGACCCAGTACTTC. Translated, it gives CASSVTSGEVETQYF. The entire variable domain, with the rest obtained from reference TRBV7-9 and TRBJ2-5, is as follows: DTGVSQNPRHKITKRGQNVTFRCDPISEHNRLYWYRQTLGQGPEFLTYFQNEAQLEKSRLLSDRFSAERPKGSFSTLEIQRTEQGDSAMYLCASSVTSGEVETQYFGPGTRLLVL.

Points on this clone: One end of the junction is discordant with germline, which a read error may explain. The chain recombines TRBV29-1 with TRBJ1-2; D remains ambiguous. Germline V gives CDR1 SQVTM, CDR2 ANQGSEA. The CDR3 is made up of 13 amino acids. CDR3 in amino acids: CSVQEDSSYGYTF. The CDR3 DNA follows: TGCAGCGTTCAAGAGGATTCCTCCTACGGCTACACCTTC. The variable domain in full, with the rest retrieved from reference TRBV29-1 and TRBJ1-2, is SAVISQKPSRDICQRGTSLTIQCQVDSQVTMMFWYRQQPGQSLTLIATANQGSEATYESGFVIDKFPISRPNLTFSTLTVSNMSPEDSSIYLCSVQEDSSYGYTFGSGTRLTVV.

The CDR3: CASSQGSRPQHF. Here the CDR3 DNA reads TGTGCCAGCAGCCAGGGCTCTCGACCCCAGCATTTT. The V and J genes are TRBV7-9 and TRBJ1-5; a possible D gene is TRBD1 (5 bases). The germline CDR1 and CDR2 sequences are SEHNR and FQNEAQ (reference sequence). V lost 5 bases, J lost 10 bases, and 12 bases lay in between. CDR3 length: 12 amino acids.